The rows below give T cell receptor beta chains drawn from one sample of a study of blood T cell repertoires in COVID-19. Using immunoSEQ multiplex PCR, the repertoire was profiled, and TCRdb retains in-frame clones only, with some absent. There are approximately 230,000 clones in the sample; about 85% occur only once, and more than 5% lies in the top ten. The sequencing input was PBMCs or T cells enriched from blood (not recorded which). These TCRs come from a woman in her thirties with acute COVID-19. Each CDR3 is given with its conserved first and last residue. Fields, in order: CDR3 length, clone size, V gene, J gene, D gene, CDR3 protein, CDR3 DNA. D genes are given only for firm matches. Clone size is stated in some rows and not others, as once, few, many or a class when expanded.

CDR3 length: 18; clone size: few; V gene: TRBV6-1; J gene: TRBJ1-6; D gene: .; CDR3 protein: CASSEPSGGSSYNSPLHF; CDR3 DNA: TGTGCCAGCAGTGAACCATCCGGGGGAAGCTCCTATAATTCACCCCTCCACTTT
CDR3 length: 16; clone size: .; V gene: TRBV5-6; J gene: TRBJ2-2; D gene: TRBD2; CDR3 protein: CASSMGLAGVPGELFF; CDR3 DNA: TGTGCCAGCAGCATGGGACTAGCGGGGGTCCCCGGGGAGCTGTTTTTT
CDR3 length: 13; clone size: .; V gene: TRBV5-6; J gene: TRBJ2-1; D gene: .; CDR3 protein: CASSFPGSNEQFF; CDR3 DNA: TGTGCCAGCAGCTTTCCGGGGAGCAATGAGCAGTTCTTC
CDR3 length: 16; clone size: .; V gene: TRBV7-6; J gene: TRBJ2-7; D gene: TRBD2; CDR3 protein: CASSYRGLADSYEQYF; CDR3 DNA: TGTGCCAGCAGCTACCGGGGACTAGCGGACTCCTACGAGCAGTACTTC
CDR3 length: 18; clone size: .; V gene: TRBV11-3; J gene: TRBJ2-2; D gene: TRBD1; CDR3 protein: CASSLGQGARGNTGELFF; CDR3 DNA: TGTGCCAGCAGCTTAGGACAGGGGGCCCGCGGAAACACCGGGGAGCTGTTTTTT
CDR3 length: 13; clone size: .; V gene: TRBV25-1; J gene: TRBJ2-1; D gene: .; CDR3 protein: CASSDGRLNEQFF; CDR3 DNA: TGTGCCAGCAGTGATGGGCGTTTGAATGAGCAGTTCTTC
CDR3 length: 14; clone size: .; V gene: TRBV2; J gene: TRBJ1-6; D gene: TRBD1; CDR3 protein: CASSYGQGGSPLHF; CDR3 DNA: TGTGCCAGCAGTTACGGACAGGGCGGTTCACCCCTCCACTTT
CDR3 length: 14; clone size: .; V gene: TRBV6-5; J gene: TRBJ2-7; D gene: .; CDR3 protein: CASSYHTSRYEQYF; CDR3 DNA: TGTGCCAGCAGTTACCACACTAGTCGTTACGAGCAGTACTTC
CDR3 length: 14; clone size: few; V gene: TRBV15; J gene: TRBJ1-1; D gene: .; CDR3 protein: CATTPRAVNTEAFF; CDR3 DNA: TGTGCCACCACGCCCAGGGCGGTGAACACTGAAGCTTTCTTT
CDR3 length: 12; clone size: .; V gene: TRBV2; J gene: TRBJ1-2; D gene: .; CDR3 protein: CASRYGGNGYTF; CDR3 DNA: TGTGCCAGCCGCTACGGGGGGAATGGCTACACCTTC
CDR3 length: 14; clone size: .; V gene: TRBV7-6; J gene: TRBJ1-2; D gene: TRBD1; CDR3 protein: CASSPRGQGGGYTF; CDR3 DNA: TGTGCCAGCAGCCCTCGCGGACAGGGGGGCGGCTACACCTTC
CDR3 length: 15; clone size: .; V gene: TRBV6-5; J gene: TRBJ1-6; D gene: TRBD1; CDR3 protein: CASSYSRQGASPLHF; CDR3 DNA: TGTGCCAGCAGTTACTCGAGACAGGGGGCTTCACCCCTCCACTTT
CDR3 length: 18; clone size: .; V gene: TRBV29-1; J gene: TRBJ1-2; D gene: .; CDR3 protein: CSVVLFSDSPRPSYGYTF; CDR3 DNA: TGCAGCGTTGTCCTTTTTTCCGACAGTCCCCGCCCTTCCTATGGCTACACCTTC
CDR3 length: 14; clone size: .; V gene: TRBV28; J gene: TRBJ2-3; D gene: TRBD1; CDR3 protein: CASRDRGATDTQYF; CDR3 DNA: TGTGCCAGCAGGGACAGGGGGGCAACGGATACGCAGTATTTT
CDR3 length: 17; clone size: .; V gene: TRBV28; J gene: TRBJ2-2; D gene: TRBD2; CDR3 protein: CASRRLAGGPNTGELFF; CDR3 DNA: TGTGCCAGCAGGAGACTAGCGGGAGGGCCTAACACCGGGGAGCTGTTTTTT
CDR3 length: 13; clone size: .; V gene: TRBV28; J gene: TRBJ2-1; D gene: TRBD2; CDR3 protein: CASSGPGGNEQFF; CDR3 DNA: TGTGCCAGCAGCGGGCCGGGAGGCAATGAGCAGTTCTTC
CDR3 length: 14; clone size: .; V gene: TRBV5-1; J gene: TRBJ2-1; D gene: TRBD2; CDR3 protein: CASSAGTRSNEQFF; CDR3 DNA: TGCGCCAGCAGCGCCGGGACTAGGAGCAATGAGCAGTTCTTC
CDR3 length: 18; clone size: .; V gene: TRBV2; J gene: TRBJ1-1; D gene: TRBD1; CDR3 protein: CASSEARVRDRGNTEAFF; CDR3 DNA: TGTGCCAGCAGTGAAGCGCGTGTTCGGGACAGGGGGAACACTGAAGCTTTCTTT
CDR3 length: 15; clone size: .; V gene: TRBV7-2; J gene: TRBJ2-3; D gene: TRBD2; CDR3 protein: CASRGSSGSADTQYF; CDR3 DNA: TGTGCCAGCAGAGGGAGTAGCGGGAGTGCGGATACGCAGTATTTT
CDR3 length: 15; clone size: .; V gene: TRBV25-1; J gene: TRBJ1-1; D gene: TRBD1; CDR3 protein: CASSELGTGGFEAFF; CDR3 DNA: TGTGCCAGCAGTGAATTGGGGACAGGGGGATTTGAAGCTTTCTTT
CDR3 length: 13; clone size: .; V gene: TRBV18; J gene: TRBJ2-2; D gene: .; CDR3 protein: CASSATPQGELFF; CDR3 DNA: TGTGCCAGCTCGGCAACGCCTCAGGGGGAGCTGTTTTTT
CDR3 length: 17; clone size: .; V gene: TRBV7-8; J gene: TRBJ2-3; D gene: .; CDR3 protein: CASSHRPGLSSTDTQYF; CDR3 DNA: TGTGCCAGCAGCCACCGACCGGGACTTTCAAGCACAGATACGCAGTATTTT
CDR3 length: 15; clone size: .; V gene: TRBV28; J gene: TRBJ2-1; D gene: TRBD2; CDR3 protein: CASSLGTSGNNEQFF; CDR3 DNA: TGTGCCAGCAGTTTAGGGACTAGCGGCAACAATGAGCAGTTCTTC
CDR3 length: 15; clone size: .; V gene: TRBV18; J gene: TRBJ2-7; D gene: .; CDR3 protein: CASSPRLDSSYEQYF; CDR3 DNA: TGTGCCAGCTCACCACGGCTCGACAGCTCCTACGAGCAGTACTTC
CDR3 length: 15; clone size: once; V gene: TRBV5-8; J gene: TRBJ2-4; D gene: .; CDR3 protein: CASSRRLRGANIQYF; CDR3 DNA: TGTGCCAGCAGCCGACGGCTCAGGGGGGCAAACATTCAGTACTTC
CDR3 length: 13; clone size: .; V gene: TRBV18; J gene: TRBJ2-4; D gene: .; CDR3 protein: CASSPPGEDIQYF; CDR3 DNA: TGTGCCAGCTCACCACCGGGGGAGGACATTCAGTACTTC
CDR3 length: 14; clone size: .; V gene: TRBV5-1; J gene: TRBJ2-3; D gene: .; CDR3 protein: CASTKGRGVDTQYF; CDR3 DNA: TGCGCCAGCACAAAGGGCAGGGGAGTAGATACGCAGTATTTT
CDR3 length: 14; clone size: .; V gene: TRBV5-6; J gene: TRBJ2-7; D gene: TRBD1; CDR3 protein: CASSYWDSSYEQYF; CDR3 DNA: TGTGCCAGCAGCTATTGGGACAGCTCCTACGAGCAGTACTTC
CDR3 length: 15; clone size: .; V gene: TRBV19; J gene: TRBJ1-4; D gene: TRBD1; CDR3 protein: CASSTGDSMGEKLFF; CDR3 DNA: TGTGCCAGTAGTACCGGGGACAGTATGGGTGAAAAACTGTTTTTT
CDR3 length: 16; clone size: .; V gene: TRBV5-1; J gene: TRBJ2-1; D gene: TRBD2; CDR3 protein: CASSLTSGSSYNEQFF; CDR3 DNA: TGCGCCAGCAGCTTGACTAGCGGGAGCTCCTACAATGAGCAGTTCTTC
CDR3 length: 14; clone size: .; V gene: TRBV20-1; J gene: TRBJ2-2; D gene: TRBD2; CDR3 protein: CSASSSGRTGELFF; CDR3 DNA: TGCAGTGCTAGTTCCAGCGGGAGGACCGGGGAGCTGTTTTTT
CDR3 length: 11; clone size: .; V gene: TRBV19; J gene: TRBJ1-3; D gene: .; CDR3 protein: CAVTSYNTIYF; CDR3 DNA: TGTGCCGTTACTTCGTATAACACCATATATTTT
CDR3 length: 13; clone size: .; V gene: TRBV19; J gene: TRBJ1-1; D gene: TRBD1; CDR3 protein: CASSTHRGGEAFF; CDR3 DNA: TGTGCCAGTAGTACCCACAGGGGAGGTGAAGCTTTCTTT
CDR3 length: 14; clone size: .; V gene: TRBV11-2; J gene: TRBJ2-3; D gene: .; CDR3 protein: CASSLGLVPDTQYF; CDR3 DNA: TGTGCCAGCAGCTTAGGACTAGTACCAGATACGCAGTATTTT
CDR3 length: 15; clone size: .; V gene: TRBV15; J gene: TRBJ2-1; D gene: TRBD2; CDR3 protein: CATSRDMSGGHEQFF; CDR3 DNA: TGTGCCACCAGCAGAGATATGTCGGGAGGGCATGAGCAGTTCTTC
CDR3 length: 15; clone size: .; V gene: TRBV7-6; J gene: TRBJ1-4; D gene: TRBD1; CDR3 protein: CASSPSGQANEKLFF; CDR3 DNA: TGTGCCAGCAGCCCCTCGGGACAGGCGAATGAAAAACTGTTTTTT
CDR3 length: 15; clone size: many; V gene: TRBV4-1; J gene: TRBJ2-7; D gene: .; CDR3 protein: CASSQILDSSYEQYF; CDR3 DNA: TGCGCCAGCAGCCAAATCTTGGACAGTTCCTACGAGCAGTACTTC
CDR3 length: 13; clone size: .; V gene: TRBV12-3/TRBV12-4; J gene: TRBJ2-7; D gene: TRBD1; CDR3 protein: CASSLTGQGEQYF; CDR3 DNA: TGTGCCAGCAGTTTAACAGGACAGGGCGAGCAGTACTTC
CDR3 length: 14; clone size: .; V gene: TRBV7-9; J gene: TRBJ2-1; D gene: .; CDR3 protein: CASRISTGGNEQFF; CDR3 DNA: TGTGCCAGCAGAATTTCGACCGGGGGCAATGAGCAGTTCTTC
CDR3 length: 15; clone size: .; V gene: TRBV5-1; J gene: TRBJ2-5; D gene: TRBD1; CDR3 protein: CASSSGQDYQETQYF; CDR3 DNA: TGCGCCAGCAGCTCGGGACAGGACTACCAAGAGACCCAGTACTTC
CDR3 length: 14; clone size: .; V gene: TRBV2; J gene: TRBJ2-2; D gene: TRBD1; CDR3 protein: CASSRDRTSGELFF; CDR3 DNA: TGTGCCAGCAGCCGGGACAGGACATCTGGGGAGCTGTTTTTT
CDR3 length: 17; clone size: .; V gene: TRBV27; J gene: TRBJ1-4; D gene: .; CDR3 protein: CASSLRPTGIVNEKLFF; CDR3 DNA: TGTGCCAGCAGTCTGAGGCCTACAGGGATCGTCAATGAAAAACTGTTTTTT
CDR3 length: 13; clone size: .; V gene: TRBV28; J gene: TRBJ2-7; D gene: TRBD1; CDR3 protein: CASSSTGPYEQYF; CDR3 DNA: TGTGCCAGCAGTTCGACAGGGCCCTACGAGCAGTACTTC
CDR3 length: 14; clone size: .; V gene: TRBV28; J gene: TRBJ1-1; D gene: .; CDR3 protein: CATLYQSVKNEAFF; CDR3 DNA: TGTGCCACCCTATATCAAAGTGTAAAAAATGAAGCTTTCTTT
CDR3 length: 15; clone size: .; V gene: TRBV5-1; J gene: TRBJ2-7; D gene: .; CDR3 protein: CASSLLTPSSYEQYF; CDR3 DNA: TGCGCCAGCAGCTTGCTGACTCCTAGCTCCTACGAGCAGTACTTC
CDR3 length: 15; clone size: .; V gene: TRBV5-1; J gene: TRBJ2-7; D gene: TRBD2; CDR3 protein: CASSFSGGALGEQYF; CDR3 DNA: TGCGCCAGCAGCTTTAGCGGGGGGGCCCTGGGCGAGCAGTACTTC
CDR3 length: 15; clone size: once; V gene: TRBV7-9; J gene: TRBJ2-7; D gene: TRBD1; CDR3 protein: CASSSTRDRVYEQYF; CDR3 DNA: TGTGCCAGCAGCTCGACCCGGGACAGGGTCTACGAGCAGTACTTC
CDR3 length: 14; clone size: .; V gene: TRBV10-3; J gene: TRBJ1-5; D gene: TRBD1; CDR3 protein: CAISSQGGEQPQHF; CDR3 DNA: TGTGCCATCAGTTCCCAGGGGGGCGAACAGCCCCAGCATTTT
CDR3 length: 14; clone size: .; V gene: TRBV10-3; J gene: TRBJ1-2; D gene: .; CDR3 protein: CAISGQRGGYGYTF; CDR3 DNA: TGTGCCATCAGTGGTCAGAGAGGGGGCTATGGCTACACCTTC
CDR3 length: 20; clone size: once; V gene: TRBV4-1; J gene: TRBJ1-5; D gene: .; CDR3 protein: CASSQVFEGLGALGNQPQHF; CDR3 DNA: TGCGCCAGCAGCCAAGTTTTTGAGGGTCTGGGGGCTCTGGGGAATCAGCCCCAGCATTTT
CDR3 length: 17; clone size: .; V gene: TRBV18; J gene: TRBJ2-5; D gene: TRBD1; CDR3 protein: CASSPPRDRGDQETQYF; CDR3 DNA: TGTGCCAGCTCACCACCTCGGGACAGGGGAGATCAAGAGACCCAGTACTTC
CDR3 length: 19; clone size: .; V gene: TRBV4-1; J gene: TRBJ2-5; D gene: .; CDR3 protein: CASSQVSGERWSGLKTQYF; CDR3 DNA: TGCGCCAGCAGCCAAGTTTCAGGGGAGAGATGGTCCGGGTTAAAGACCCAGTACTTC
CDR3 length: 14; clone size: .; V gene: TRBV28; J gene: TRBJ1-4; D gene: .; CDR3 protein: CASMGASTNEKLFF; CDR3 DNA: TGTGCCAGCATGGGGGCCAGTACTAATGAAAAACTGTTTTTT
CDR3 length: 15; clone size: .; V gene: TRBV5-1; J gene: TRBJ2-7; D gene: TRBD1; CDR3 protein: CASSPGQVFPYEQYF; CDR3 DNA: TGCGCCAGCAGCCCGGGACAGGTTTTCCCCTACGAGCAGTACTTC
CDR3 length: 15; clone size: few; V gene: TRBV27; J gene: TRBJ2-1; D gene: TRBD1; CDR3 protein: CASSPTGLSYNEQFF; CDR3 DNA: TGTGCCAGCAGTCCGACAGGGCTCTCCTACAATGAGCAGTTCTTC
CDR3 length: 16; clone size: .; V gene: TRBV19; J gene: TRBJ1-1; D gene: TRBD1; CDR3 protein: CASLSPGTGGWTEAFF; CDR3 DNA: TGTGCCAGTCTCTCTCCCGGGACAGGGGGCTGGACTGAAGCTTTCTTT
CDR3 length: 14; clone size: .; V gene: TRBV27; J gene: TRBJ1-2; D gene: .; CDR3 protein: CASSLESGGNGYTF; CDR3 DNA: TGTGCCAGCAGTTTAGAATCGGGGGGCAACGGCTACACCTTC
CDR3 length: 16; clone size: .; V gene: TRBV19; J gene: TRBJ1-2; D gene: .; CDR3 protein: CASSIGDKTGGYGYTF; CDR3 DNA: TGTGCCAGTAGTATAGGGGACAAAACAGGCGGCTATGGCTACACCTTC
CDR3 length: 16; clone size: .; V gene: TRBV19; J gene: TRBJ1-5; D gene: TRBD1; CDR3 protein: CASSIAGQVISQPQHF; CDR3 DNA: TGTGCCAGTAGTATAGCGGGACAGGTCATAAGTCAGCCCCAGCATTTT
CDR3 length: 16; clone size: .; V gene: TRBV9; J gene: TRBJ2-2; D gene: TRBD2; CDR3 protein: CATDSGDPANTGELFF; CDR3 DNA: TGTGCCACTGATAGCGGGGACCCCGCGAACACCGGGGAGCTGTTTTTT